This T cell receptor (beta chain) was recovered during a study of shared clonotypes between healthy human individuals. The V gene's germline CDR1 is SGDLS and CDR2 YYNGEE. The CDR3 spans 16 residues. Deletions cut 4 bases from V and 7 bases from J, with 21 bases between. Clones were read by immunoSEQ multiplex PCR, and TCRdb kept only the in-frame ones, dropping some. The data contain about 1.5 million clones, roughly 98% of them singletons. The sequence was obtained from a man younger than 45 in good health. The material sequenced was naive CD4+ T cells sorted from blood. Subset noted: CD45RA+ positively selected. J is TRBJ2-1 and V is TRBV9, with D possibly TRBD2 on 5 matching bases. The DNA of the CDR3 is TGTGCCAGCAGCCCCCATAGCACAAACACGGGGAATGAGCAGTTCTTC. It codes for CASSPHSTNTGNEQFF.